These T cell receptor beta chains were read from a single sample in a study of T cell changes during pregnancy in multiple sclerosis. The assay was immunoSEQ multiplex PCR, and TCRdb's table has in-frame clones only and misses some. Of some 20,000 clones in the sample, around 89% were seen once. This material consisted of CD4+ T cells from peripheral blood mononuclear cells, taken in the first trimester of pregnancy. The receptor source for this set is a female donor in good health, enrolled as a control in a pregnancy study. The CDR3 runs from the conserved cysteine through the conserved F or W. The D gene is left open where the match is weak. Part of the rows lack a size; the others show once, few, many or a class for expanded clones.

TRBJ2-2 | TRBV5-6 | TRBD2 | - | CASSWTSGGGTGELFF | TGTGCCAGCAGCTGGACTAGCGGGGGGGGCACCGGGGAGCTGTTTTTT
TRBJ1-1 | TRBV19 | - | - | CASRRDTEAFF | TGTGCCTCGAGGAGGGACACTGAAGCTTTCTTT
TRBJ2-7 | TRBV7-2 | TRBD1 | - | CASSWDRGREQYF | TGTGCCAGCAGTTGGGACAGGGGTCGGGAGCAGTACTTC
TRBJ2-5 | TRBV30 | - | - | CAWSRRERETQYF | TGTGCCTGGAGTAGGAGGGAGAGGGAGACCCAGTACTTC
TRBJ1-2 | TRBV27 | - | - | CASSFGVGYGYTF | TGTGCCAGCAGTTTCGGGGTCGGCTATGGCTACACCTTC
TRBJ1-3 | TRBV18 | - | - | CASSPSTAYSGNTIYF | TGTGCCAGCTCACCTTCGACAGCTTACTCTGGAAACACCATATATTTT
TRBJ1-1 | TRBV30 | - | - | CAWSVPGDDTEAFF | TGTGCCTGGAGTGTACCCGGGGATGACACTGAAGCTTTCTTT
TRBJ1-4 | TRBV7-9 | - | - | CASSATATNEKLFF | TGTGCCAGCAGCGCAACGGCAACTAATGAAAAACTGTTTTTT
TRBJ2-1 | TRBV5-4 | TRBD1 | - | CASSTGQGAIYNEQFF | TGTGCCAGCAGCACCGGACAGGGGGCTATCTACAATGAGCAGTTCTTC
TRBJ1-5 | TRBV2 | - | once | CASSLSGGNQPQHF | TGTGCCAGCAGTTTAAGCGGGGGAAATCAGCCCCAGCATTTT
TRBJ2-1 | TRBV18 | - | - | CASSPGRPSYNEQFF | TGTGCCAGCTCACCGGGGCGTCCGTCCTACAATGAGCAGTTCTTC
TRBJ1-5 | TRBV29-1 | - | - | CSVELGSGVGNQPQHF | TGCAGCGTTGAATTGGGGTCAGGGGTTGGCAATCAGCCCCAGCATTTT
TRBJ2-1 | TRBV10-3 | TRBD2 | - | CATASGADNEQFF | TGTGCCACAGCTAGCGGAGCAGACAATGAGCAGTTCTTC
TRBJ2-1 | TRBV7-2 | TRBD2 | - | CASSSRLADAVLF | TGTGCCAGCAGCTCCCGACTAGCGGACGCAGTACTCTTC
TRBJ2-7 | TRBV27 | - | - | CASSLEPGGSYEQYF | TGTGCCAGCAGTTTAGAACCGGGCGGGTCCTACGAGCAGTACTTC
TRBJ1-2 | TRBV7-9 | TRBD1 | - | CASSPRQGARNGYTF | TGTGCCAGCAGCCCCCGGCAGGGGGCAAGGAATGGCTACACCTTC
TRBJ2-1 | TRBV2 | - | once | CASSVSGSSSYNEQFF | TGTGCCAGCAGTGTCTCCGGGAGCAGCTCCTACAATGAGCAGTTCTTC
TRBJ2-1 | TRBV18 | - | - | CASSRDSPSGNEQFF | TGTGCCAGCTCACGGGACTCACCCTCGGGGAATGAGCAGTTCTTC
TRBJ2-7 | TRBV7-2 | TRBD2 | - | CASRLAGEGEQYF | TGTGCCAGCAGGCTAGCGGGAGAAGGCGAGCAGTACTTC
TRBJ2-7 | TRBV6-5 | - | - | CASRSGGAGYEQYF | TGTGCCAGCCGTAGTGGGGGCGCCGGGTACGAGCAGTACTTC
TRBJ2-1 | TRBV5-4 | TRBD2 | once | CASSLGLAGINEQFF | TGTGCCAGCAGCTTGGGACTAGCTGGGATCAATGAGCAGTTCTTC
TRBJ2-7 | TRBV1 | - | - | CTSSIDRVYEQYF | TGCACCAGCAGCATTGACAGGGTCTACGAGCAGTACTTC
TRBJ1-2 | TRBV7-8 | TRBD1 | - | CASSFRQGHYGYTF | TGTGCCAGCAGCTTCCGACAGGGACACTATGGCTACACCTTC
TRBJ1-1 | TRBV11-3 | - | - | CASSLEAGFAEAFF | TGTGCCAGCAGCTTAGAAGCAGGGTTCGCTGAAGCTTTCTTT
TRBJ2-7 | TRBV11-2 | - | - | CASPFPRGPYEQYF | TGTGCCAGCCCCTTCCCCCGGGGTCCCTACGAGCAGTACTTC
TRBJ1-2 | TRBV5-1 | TRBD1 | - | CASSLEQGAWGYTF | TGCGCCAGCAGCCTTGAACAGGGGGCGTGGGGCTACACCTTC
TRBJ2-3 | TRBV4-1 | - | - | CASSQVKSGTASSTDTQYF | TGCGCCAGCAGCCAAGTCAAGAGCGGTACAGCCTCGAGCACAGATACGCAGTATTTT
TRBJ2-1 | TRBV28 | TRBD2 | once | CASSLFTFRGGNEQFF | TGTGCCAGCAGTTTATTTACTTTTCGCGGGGGGAATGAGCAGTTCTTC
TRBJ2-2 | TRBV10-3 | TRBD1 | - | CAISTGTGNTGELFF | TGTGCCATCAGTACCGGGACAGGTAACACCGGGGAGCTGTTTTTT
TRBJ1-5 | TRBV7-9 | - | - | CASSLVGGGRENQPQHF | TGTGCCAGCAGCCTTGTTGGGGGCGGAAGGGAAAATCAGCCCCAGCATTTT
TRBJ2-6 | TRBV18 | - | - | CASSPVGQTSGANVLTF | TGTGCCAGCTCACCAGTGGGACAAACCTCTGGGGCCAACGTCCTGACTTTC
TRBJ2-7 | TRBV5-1 | TRBD2 | - | CASSRDRDRGAYEQYF | TGCGCCAGCAGCCGAGACCGGGACCGGGGGGCCTACGAGCAGTACTTC
TRBJ2-5 | TRBV7-2 | - | - | CASSQSETQYF | TGTGCCAGCAGCCAGTCGGAGACCCAGTACTTC
TRBJ2-5 | TRBV19 | - | once | CASSIAVQETQYF | TGTGCCAGTAGTATAGCGGTTCAAGAGACCCAGTACTTC
TRBJ2-5 | TRBV11-3 | - | - | CASSLRETQYF | TGTGCCAGCAGCTTACGAGAGACCCAGTACTTC
TRBJ1-5 | TRBV7-9 | - | few | CASGRDQPQHF | TGTGCCAGCGGGCGGGATCAGCCCCAGCATTTT
TRBJ1-1 | TRBV5-8 | - | - | CASSLYRDTTEAFF | TGTGCCAGCAGCTTGTACAGGGATACCACTGAAGCTTTCTTT
TRBJ2-3 | TRBV23-1 | - | once | CASSQSEGTQYF | TGCGCCAGCAGTCAATCGGAGGGTACCCAGTATTTT
TRBJ2-3 | TRBV10-3 | TRBD2 | - | CAISVGGGTSDTQYF | TGTGCCATCAGTGTAGGCGGGGGGACCTCGGATACGCAGTATTTT
TRBJ1-2 | TRBV5-4 | TRBD1 | - | CASSSGQGKVLVGYTF | TGTGCCAGCAGCTCGGGACAGGGAAAAGTTTTGGTGGGCTACACCTTC
TRBJ1-1 | TRBV4-1 | - | - | CASSPTRGQNTEAFF | TGCGCCAGCAGCCCGACCAGGGGCCAGAACACTGAAGCTTTCTTT